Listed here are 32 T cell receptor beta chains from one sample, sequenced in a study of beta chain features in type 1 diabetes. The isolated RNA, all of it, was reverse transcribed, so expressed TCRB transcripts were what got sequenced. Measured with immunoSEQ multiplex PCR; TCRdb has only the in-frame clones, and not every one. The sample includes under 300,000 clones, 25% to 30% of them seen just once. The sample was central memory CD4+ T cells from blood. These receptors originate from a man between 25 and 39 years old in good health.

The DNA of the CDR3 is TGTGCCAGCAGCCTCCTACTAGCGGGTAATTCCTACGAGCAGTACTTC. This encodes CASSLLLAGNSYEQYF. The chain joins TRBV7-2 to TRBJ2-7; 9 bases align to TRBD2. The germline gives CDR1 SGHTA, CDR2 FQGNSA. The CDR3 is made up of 16 amino acids. With 5 bases clipped from V and 1 base from J, the junction kept 9 bases outside the gene matches.

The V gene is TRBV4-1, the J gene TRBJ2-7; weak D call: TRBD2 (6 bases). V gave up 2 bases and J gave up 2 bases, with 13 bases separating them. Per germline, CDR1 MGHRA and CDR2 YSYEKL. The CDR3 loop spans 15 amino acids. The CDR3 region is CASSQQPDYAYEQYF. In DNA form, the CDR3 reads TGCGCCAGCAGCCAACAACCGGACTACGCCTACGAGCAGTACTTC.

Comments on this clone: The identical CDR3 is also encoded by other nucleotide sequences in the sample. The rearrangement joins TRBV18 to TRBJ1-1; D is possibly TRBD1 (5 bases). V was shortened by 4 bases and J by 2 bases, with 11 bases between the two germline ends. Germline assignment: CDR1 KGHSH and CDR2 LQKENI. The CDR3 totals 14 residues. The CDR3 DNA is TGTGCCAGCTCACGACTTGACAGAAACACTGAAGCTTTCTTT. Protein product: CASSRLDRNTEAFF.

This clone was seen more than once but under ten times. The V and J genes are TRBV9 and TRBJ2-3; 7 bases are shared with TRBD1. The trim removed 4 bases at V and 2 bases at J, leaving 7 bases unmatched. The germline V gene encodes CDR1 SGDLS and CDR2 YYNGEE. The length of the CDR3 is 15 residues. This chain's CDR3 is CASSPSGGNTDTQYF. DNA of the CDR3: TGTGCCAGCAGCCCATCAGGGGGAAACACAGATACGCAGTATTTT.

This CDR3 reads CASSPSTSGAHNEQFF. CDR3 bases: TGTGCCAGCAGCCCTTCCACTAGCGGGGCACACAATGAGCAGTTCTTC. The gene calls are TRBV9 and TRBJ2-1; TRBD2 matches at 10 bases. The CDR3 covers 16 residues. Germline V gene lookup returns CDR1 SGDLS and CDR2 YYNGEE. Germline trimming cut 4 bases from V and 5 bases from J; bases unmatched to any gene: 9.

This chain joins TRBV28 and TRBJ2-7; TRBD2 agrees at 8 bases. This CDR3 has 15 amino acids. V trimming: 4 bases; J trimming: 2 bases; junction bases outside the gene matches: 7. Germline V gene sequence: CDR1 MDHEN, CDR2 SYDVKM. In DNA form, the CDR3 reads TGTGCCAGCAGTTGGGCTAGCGGGCCCCCCTACGAGCAGTACTTC. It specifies CASSWASGPPYEQYF.

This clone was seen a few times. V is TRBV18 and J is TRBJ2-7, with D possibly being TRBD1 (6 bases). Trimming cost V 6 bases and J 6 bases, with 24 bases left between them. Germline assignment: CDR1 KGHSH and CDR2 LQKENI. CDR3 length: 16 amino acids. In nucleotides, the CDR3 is TGTGCCAGCTCTTCCGGAGCGGACACCAGAGGGGGCGAGCAGTACTTC. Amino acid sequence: CASSSGADTRGGEQYF.

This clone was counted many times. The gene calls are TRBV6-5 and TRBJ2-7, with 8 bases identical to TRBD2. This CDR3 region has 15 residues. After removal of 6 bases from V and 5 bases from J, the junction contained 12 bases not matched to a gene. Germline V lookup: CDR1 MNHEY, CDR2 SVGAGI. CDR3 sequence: CASSSPGLGRDEQYF. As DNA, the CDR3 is TGTGCCAGCAGCTCCCCGGGACTAGGGAGGGACGAGCAGTACTTC.

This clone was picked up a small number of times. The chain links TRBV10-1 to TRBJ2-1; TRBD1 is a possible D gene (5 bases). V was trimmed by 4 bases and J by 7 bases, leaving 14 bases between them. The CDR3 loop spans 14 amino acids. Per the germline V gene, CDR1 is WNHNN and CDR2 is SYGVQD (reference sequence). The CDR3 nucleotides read TGCGCCAGCAGTGCACAAAGGACATCAAATGAGCAGTTCTTC. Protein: CASSAQRTSNEQFF.

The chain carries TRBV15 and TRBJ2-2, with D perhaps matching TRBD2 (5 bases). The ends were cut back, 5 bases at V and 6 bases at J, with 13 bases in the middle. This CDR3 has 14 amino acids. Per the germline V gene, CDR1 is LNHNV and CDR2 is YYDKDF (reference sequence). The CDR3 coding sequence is TGTGCCACCAGCGAGGGAGCCATTGCCGGGGAGCTGTTTTTT. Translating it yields CATSEGAIAGELFF.

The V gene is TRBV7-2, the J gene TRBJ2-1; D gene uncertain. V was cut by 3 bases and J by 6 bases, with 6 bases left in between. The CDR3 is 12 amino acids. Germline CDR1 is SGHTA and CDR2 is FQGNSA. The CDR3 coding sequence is TGTGCCAGCAGCTTCCCCGGCAATGAGCAGTTCTTC. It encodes CASSFPGNEQFF.

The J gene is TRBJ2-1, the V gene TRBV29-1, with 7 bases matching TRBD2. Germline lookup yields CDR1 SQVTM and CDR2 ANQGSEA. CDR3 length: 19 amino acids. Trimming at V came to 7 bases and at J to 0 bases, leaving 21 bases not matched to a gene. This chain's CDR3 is CSAPLGAGSGVSSYNEQFF. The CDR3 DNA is TGCAGCGCACCCTTAGGGGCAGGGAGCGGGGTAAGCTCCTACAATGAGCAGTTCTTC.

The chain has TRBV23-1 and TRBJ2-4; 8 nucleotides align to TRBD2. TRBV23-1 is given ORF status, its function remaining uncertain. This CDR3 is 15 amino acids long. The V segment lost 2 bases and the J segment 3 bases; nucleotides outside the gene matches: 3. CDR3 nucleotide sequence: TGCGCCAGCAGTCAAGGAGCGGGAGTCAAAAACATTCAGTACTTC. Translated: CASSQGAGVKNIQYF.

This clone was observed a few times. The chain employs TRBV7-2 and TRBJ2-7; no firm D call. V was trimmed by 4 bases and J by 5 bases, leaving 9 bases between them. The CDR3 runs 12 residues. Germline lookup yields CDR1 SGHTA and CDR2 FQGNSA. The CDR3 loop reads CASSSSLHEQYF. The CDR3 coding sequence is TGTGCCAGCAGCTCCTCCCTCCACGAGCAGTACTTC.

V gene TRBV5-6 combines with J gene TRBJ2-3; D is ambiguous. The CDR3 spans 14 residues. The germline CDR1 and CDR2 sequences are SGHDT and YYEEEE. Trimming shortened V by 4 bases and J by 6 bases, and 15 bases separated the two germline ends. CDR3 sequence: CASSPDGIGDTQYF. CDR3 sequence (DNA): TGTGCCAGCAGCCCGGATGGGATCGGGGATACGCAGTATTTT. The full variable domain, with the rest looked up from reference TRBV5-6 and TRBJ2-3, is DAGVTQSPTHLIKTRGQQVTLRCSPKSGHDTVSWYQQALGQGPQFIFQYYEEEERQRGNFPDRFSGHQFPNYSSELNVNALLLGDSALYLCASSPDGIGDTQYFGPGTRLTVL.

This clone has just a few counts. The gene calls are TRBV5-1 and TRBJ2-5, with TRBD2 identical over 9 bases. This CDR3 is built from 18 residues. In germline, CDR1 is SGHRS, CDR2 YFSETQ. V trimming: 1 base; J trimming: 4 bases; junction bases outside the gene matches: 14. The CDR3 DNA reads TGCGCCAGCAGCTTGAGTTGGATAGCGGGAGATTCTGGAGAGACCCAGTACTTC. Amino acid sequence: CASSLSWIAGDSGETQYF.

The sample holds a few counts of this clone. The CDR3 spells CASSQLSRGTQYF. The CDR3 coding sequence is TGTGCCAGCAGTCAACTTTCTCGCGGTACGCAGTATTTT. This chain connects TRBV27 to TRBJ2-3; no definite D call. The CDR3 contains 13 residues. Per germline, CDR1 MNHEY and CDR2 SMNVEV (reference sequence). V dropped 5 bases and J dropped 8 bases, with 14 bases sitting between them.

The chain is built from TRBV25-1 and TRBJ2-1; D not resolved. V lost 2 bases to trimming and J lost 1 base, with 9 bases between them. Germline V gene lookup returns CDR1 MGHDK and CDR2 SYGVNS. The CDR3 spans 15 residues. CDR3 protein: CASSEARGSYNEQFF. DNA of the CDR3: TGTGCCAGCAGTGAAGCGCGCGGATCCTACAATGAGCAGTTCTTC.

The CDR3 bases are TGCAGCGTTGAAAAGGGTTTGGTTGGTGGCTACACCTTC. Protein sequence: CSVEKGLVGGYTF. V and J are TRBV29-1 and TRBJ1-2; D is unclear. V was trimmed by 2 bases and J by 7 bases, leaving 14 bases between them. Germline V gene data show CDR1 as SQVTM and CDR2 as ANQGSEA. CDR3 length: 13 amino acids.

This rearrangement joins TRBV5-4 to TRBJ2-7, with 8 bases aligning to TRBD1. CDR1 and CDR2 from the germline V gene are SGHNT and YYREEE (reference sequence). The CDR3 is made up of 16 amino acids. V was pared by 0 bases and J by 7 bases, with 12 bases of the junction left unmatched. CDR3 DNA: TGTGCCAGCAGCTTGGCGCCAAAGACAGGGGTGAGGGAGCAGTACTTC. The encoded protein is CASSLAPKTGVREQYF.

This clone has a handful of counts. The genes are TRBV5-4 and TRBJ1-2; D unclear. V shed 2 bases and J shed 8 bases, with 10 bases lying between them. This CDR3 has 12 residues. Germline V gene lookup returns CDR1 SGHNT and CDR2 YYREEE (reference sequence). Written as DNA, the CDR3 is TGTGCCAGCAGCTTCCCAAGCAACGGCTACACCTTC. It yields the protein CASSFPSNGYTF.

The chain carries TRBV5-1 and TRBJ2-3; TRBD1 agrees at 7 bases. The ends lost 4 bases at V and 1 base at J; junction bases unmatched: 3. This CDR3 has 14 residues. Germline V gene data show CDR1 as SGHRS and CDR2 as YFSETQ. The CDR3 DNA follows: TGCGCCAGCAGCGGCGGACAGGGCACAGATACGCAGTATTTT. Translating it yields CASSGGQGTDTQYF.

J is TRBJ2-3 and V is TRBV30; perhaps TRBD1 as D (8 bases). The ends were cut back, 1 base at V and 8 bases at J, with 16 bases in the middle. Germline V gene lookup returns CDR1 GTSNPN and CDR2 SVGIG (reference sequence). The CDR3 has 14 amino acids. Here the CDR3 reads CAWSARTGRGTQYF. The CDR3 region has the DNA TGTGCCTGGAGTGCTAGGACAGGGAGGGGTACGCAGTATTTT.

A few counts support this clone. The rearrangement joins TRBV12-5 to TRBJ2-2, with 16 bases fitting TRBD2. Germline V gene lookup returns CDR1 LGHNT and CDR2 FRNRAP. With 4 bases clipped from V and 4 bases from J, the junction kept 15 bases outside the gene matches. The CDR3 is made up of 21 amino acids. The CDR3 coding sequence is TGTGCTAGTGGTTCCCGCAGCCCGGGACTAGCGGGAGGGCCTGGCACCGGGGAGCTGTTTTTT. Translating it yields CASGSRSPGLAGGPGTGELFF.

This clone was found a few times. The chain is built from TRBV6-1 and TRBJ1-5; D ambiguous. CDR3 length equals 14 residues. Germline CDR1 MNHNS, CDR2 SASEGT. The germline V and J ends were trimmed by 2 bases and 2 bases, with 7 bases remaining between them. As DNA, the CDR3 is TGTGCCAGCAGTGAAAGGGCAGGCAATCAGCCCCAGCATTTT. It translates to CASSERAGNQPQHF.

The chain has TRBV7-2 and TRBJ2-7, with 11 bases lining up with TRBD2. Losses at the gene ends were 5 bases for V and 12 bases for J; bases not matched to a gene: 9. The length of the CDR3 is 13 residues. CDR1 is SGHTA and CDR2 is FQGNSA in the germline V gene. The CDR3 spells CASSAASGRFGYF. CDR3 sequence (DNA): TGTGCCAGCAGCGCCGCTAGCGGGAGGTTTGGGTACTTC.

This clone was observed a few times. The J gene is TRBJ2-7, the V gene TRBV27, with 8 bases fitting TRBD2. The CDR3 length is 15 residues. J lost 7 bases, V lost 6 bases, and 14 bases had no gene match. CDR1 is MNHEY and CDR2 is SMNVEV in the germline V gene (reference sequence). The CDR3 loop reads CASRFLSGRGGEQYF. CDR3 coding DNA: TGTGCCAGCAGATTCCTTAGCGGCCGGGGGGGAGAGCAGTACTTC.

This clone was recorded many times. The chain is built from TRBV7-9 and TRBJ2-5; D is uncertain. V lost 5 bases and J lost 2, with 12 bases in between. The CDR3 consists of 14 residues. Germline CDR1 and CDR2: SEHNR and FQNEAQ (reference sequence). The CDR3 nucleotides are TGTGCCAGCAGCCTTAGTATGCCACAAGAGACCCAGTACTTC. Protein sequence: CASSLSMPQETQYF.

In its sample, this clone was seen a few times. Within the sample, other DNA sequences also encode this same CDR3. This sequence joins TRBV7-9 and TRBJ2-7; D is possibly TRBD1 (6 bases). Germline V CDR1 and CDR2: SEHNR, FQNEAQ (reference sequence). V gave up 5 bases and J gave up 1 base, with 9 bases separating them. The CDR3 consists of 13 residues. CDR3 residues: CASSRDTSYEQYF. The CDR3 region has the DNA TGTGCCAGCAGCCGGGACACTTCCTACGAGCAGTACTTC.

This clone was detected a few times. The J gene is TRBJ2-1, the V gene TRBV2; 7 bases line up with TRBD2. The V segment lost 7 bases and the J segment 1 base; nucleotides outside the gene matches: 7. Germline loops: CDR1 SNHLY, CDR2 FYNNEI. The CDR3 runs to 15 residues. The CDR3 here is CASTVGLDSYNEQFF. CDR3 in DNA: TGTGCCAGCACCGTAGGACTAGATTCCTACAATGAGCAGTTCTTC.

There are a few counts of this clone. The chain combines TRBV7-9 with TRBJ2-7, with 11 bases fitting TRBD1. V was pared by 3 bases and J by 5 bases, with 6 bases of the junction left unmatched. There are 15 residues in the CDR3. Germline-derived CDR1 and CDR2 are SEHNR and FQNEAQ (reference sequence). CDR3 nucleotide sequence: TGTGCCAGCAGCTTTTCGGTGGGACAGGGGGACGAGCAGTACTTC. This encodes CASSFSVGQGDEQYF.

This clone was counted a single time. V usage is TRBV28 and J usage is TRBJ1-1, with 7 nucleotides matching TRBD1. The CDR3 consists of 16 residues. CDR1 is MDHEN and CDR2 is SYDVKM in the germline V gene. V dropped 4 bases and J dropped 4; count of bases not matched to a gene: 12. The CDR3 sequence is CASSSGQPGPLTEAFF. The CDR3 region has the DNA TGTGCCAGCAGTTCGGGACAGCCGGGCCCGCTCACTGAAGCTTTCTTT.